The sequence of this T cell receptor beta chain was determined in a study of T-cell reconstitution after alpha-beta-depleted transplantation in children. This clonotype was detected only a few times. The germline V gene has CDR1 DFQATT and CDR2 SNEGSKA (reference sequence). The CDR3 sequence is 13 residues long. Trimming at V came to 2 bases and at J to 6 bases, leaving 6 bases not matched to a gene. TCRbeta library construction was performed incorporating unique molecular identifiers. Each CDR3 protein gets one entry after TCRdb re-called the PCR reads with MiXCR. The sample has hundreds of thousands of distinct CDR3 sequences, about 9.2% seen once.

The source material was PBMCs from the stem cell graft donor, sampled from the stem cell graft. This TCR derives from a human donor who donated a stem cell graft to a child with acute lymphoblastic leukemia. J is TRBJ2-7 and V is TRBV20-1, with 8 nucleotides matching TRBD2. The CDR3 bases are TGCAGTGCTAGACCGCAGGCGGGGGGCGAGCAGTACTTC. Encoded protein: CSARPQAGGEQYF.